This TCR beta chain was profiled in a study of control samples from healthy donors and cancer patients. Only in-frame clones appear in the TCRdb table, and some are missing; sequencing was by immunoSEQ multiplex PCR. The data contain 95,000 to 130,000 clones, approximately 92% of them singletons. Germline V gives CDR1 SGHAT, CDR2 FQNNGV. The CDR3 contains 14 residues. V was clipped by 6 bases and J by 2 bases, with 14 bases between them. This clone was observed a single time. The chain has TRBV11-2 and TRBJ2-7, with D possibly being TRBD2 (5 bases). Sample: PBMCs. This TCR derives from a woman in her forties or fifties with colorectal cancer. CDR3 in amino acids: CASRKPGTTYEQYF. The CDR3 DNA follows: TGTGCCAGCAGGAAGCCGGGAACTACCTACGAGCAGTACTTC.